A selection of T cell receptor beta chains follows, all from one sample in a study of T-cell memory formation after mild COVID-19. TCRdb called the 5' RACE reads again in MiXCR, with one record for every CDR3 protein. This table holds 450,000 to 650,000 distinct CDR3 sequences, roughly 18% found once. Sequencing was done on a sample of PBMCs or a T cell subset sorted from them (not recorded which). These receptor sequences come from an adult woman who had mild COVID-19 (a few samples of this study predate the infection). Cell type and time point are not known. The CDR3 runs from the conserved cysteine through the conserved F or W. Fields, in order: V gene, J gene, CDR3 protein.

v_gene: TRBV7-2; j_gene: TRBJ2-1; CDR3aa: CASSLVGRGNNEQFF
v_gene: TRBV7-9; j_gene: TRBJ2-2; CDR3aa: CGQDSTGELFF
v_gene: TRBV7-9; j_gene: TRBJ2-3; CDR3aa: CASSPSGGNTDTQYF
v_gene: TRBV29-1; j_gene: TRBJ2-7; CDR3aa: CSVAHSVYEQYF
v_gene: TRBV20-1; j_gene: TRBJ2-5; CDR3aa: CSAGLAGVETQYF
v_gene: TRBV5-1; j_gene: TRBJ1-1; CDR3aa: CASSPPGQNTEAFF
v_gene: TRBV7-9; j_gene: TRBJ2-7; CDR3aa: CASSPDGQGLRHEQYF
v_gene: TRBV29-1; j_gene: TRBJ1-1; CDR3aa: CSGGNTEAFF
v_gene: TRBV9; j_gene: TRBJ2-7; CDR3aa: CASSVDLSWAGGAEQYF
v_gene: TRBV10-3; j_gene: TRBJ2-1; CDR3aa: CAISVSGTVNEQFF
v_gene: TRBV12-3/TRBV12-4; j_gene: TRBJ1-2; CDR3aa: CASSLFPESKRGYTF
v_gene: TRBV7-9; j_gene: TRBJ2-1; CDR3aa: CASSLRLFGNEQFF
v_gene: TRBV7-8; j_gene: TRBJ2-5; CDR3aa: CASSLVGGLAGAVEETQYF